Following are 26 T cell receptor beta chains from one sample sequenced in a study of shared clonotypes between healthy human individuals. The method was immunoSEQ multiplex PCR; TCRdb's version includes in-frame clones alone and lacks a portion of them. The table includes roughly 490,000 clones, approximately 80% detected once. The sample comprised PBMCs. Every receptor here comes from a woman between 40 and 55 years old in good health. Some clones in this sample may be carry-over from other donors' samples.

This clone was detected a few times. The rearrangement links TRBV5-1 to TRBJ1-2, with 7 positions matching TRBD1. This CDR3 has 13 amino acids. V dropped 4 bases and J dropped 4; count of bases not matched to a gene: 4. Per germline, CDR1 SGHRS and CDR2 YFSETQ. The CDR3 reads CASSQGGGYGYTF. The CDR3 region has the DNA TGCGCCAGCAGCCAAGGGGGCGGCTATGGCTACACCTTC.

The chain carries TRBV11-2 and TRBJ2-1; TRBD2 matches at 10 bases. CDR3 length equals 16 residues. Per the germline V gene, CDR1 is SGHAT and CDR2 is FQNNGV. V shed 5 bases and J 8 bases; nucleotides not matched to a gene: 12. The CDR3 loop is CASSQAASGSFHEQFF. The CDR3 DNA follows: TGTGCCAGCAGCCAAGCGGCTAGCGGGAGTTTCCATGAGCAGTTCTTC.

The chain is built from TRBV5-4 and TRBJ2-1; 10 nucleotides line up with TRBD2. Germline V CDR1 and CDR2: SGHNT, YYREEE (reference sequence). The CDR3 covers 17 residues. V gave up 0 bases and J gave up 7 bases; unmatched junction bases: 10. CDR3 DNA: TGTGCCAGCAGCTTGGGTTCTAGCGGGAGTGTGAGGAATGAGCAGTTCTTC. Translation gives CASSLGSSGSVRNEQFF.

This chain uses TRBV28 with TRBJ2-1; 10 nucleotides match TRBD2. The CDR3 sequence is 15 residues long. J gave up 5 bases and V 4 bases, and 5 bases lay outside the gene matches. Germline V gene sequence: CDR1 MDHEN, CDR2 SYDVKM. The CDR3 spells CASSSPGLADNEQFF. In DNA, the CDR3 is TGTGCCAGCAGTTCCCCCGGACTAGCGGACAATGAGCAGTTCTTC.

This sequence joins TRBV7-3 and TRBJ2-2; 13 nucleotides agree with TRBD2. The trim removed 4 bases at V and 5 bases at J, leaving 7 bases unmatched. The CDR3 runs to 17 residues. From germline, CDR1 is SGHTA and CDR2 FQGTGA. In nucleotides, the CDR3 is TGTGCCAGCAGCTCCACACCGGGACTAGCGGGGACCGGGGAGCTGTTTTTT. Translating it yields CASSSTPGLAGTGELFF. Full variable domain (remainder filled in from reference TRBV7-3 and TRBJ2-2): GAGVSQTPSNKVTEKGKYVELRCDPISGHTALYWYRQSLGQGPEFLIYFQGTGAADDSGLPNDRFFAVRPEGSVSTLKIQRTERGDSAVYLCASSSTPGLAGTGELFFGEGSRLTVL.

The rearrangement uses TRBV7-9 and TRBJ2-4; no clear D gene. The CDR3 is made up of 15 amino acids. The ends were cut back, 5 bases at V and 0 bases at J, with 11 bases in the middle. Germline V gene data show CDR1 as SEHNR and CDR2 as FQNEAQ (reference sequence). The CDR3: CASSPSAAAKNIQYF. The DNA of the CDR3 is TGTGCCAGCAGCCCCTCGGCGGCAGCCAAAAACATTCAGTACTTC.

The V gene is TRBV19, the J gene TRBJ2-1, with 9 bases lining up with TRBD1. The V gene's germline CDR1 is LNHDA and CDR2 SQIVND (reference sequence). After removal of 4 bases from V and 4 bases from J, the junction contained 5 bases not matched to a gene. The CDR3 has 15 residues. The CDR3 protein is CASSKTGQGYNEQFF. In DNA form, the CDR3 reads TGTGCCAGTAGTAAGACGGGACAGGGTTACAATGAGCAGTTCTTC.

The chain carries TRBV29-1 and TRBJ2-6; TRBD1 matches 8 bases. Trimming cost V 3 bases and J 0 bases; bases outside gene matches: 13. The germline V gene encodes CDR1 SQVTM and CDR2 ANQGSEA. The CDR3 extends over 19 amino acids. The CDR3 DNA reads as TGCAGCGTTGATATAGGTACAGGGGGATCGAGCTCTGGGGCCAACGTCCTGACTTTC. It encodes CSVDIGTGGSSSGANVLTF.

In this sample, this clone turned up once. The CDR3 nucleotides read TGCGCCAGCAGCTTCAGCGCCCAAGAGACCCAGTACTTC. Translated, it gives CASSFSAQETQYF. The rearrangement uses TRBV5-1 and TRBJ2-5; D not certain. The CDR3 extends over 13 amino acids. The ends were cut back, 2 bases at V and 1 base at J, with 6 bases in the middle. The germline V gene has CDR1 SGHRS and CDR2 YFSETQ.

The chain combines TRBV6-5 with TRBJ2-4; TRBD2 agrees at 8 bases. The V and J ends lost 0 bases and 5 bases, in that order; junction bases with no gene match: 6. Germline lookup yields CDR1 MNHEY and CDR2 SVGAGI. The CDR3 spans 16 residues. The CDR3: CASSYSHTSGQNIQYF. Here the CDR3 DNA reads TGTGCCAGCAGTTACTCCCACACTAGCGGACAAAACATTCAGTACTTC.

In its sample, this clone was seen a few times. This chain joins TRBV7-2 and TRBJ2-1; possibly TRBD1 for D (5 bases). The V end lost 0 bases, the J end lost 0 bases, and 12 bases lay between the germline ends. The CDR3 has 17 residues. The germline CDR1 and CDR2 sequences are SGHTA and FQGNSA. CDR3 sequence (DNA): TGTGCCAGCAGCTTAGCAAGGGGTACGGTCTCCTACAATGAGCAGTTCTTC. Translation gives CASSLARGTVSYNEQFF.

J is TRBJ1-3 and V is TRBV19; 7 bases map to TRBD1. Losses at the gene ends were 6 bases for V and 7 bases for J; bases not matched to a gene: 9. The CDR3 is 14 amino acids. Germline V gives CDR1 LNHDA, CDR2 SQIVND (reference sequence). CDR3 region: CASSSDRASNTIYF. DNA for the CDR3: TGTGCCAGTAGCTCAGACAGGGCTTCGAACACCATATATTTT.

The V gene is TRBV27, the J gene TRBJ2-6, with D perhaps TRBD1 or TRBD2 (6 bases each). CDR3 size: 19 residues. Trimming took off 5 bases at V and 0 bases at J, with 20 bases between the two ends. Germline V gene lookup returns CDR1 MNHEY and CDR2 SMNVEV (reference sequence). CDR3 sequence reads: CASSQDRFRGNSGANVLTF. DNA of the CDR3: TGTGCCAGCAGTCAAGACAGGTTTCGGGGGAACTCTGGGGCCAACGTCCTGACTTTC.

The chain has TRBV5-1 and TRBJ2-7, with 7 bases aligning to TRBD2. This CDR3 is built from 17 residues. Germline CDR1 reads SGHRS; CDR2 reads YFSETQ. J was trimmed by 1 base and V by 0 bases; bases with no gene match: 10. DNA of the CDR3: TGCGCCAGCAGCTTGGCAAACCCGGGGGGAGCGTCCTACGAGCAGTACTTC. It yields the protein CASSLANPGGASYEQYF.

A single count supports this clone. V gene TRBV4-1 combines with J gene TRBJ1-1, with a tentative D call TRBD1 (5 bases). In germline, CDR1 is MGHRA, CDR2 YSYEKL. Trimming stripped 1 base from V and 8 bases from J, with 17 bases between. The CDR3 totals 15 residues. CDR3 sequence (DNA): TGCGCCAGCAGCCAAGGTCCTGACACTGGGGCCGAAGCTTTCTTT. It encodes CASSQGPDTGAEAFF.

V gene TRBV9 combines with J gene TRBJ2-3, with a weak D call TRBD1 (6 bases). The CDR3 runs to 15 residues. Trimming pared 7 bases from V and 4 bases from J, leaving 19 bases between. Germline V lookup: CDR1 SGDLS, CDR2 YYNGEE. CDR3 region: CASSKQGWGADTQYF. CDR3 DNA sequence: TGTGCCAGCTCAAAACAGGGATGGGGCGCAGATACGCAGTATTTT.

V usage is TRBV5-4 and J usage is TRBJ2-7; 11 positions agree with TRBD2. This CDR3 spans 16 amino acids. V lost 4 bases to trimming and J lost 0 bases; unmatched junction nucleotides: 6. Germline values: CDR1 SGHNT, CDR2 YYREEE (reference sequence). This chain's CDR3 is CASSTTGLAASYEQYF. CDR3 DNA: TGTGCCAGCAGCACCACGGGACTAGCGGCCTCCTACGAGCAGTACTTC.

The CDR3 bases are TGTGCCAGCAGTTCTCTGGGTGGTAGCGGGAGAGGTCGTGTCGATACGCAGTATTTT. Protein sequence: CASSSLGGSGRGRVDTQYF. The chain has TRBV27 and TRBJ2-3; the match to TRBD2 covers 9 bases. Trimming at V came to 4 bases and at J to 6 bases, leaving 20 bases not matched to a gene. The CDR3 extends over 19 amino acids. The germline gives CDR1 MNHEY, CDR2 SMNVEV (reference sequence).

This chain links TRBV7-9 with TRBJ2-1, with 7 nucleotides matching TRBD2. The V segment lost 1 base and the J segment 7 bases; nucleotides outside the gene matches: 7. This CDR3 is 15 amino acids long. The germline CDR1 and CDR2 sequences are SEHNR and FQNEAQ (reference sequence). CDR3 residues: CASSLEGLPLNEQFF. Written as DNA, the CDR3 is TGTGCCAGCAGCTTAGAGGGACTACCTTTAAATGAGCAGTTCTTC.

The DNA for the CDR3 is TGCGCCAGCAGCCCCGGACTAGCGGGAGCGAGGGAGCAGTACTTC. Translated, it gives CASSPGLAGAREQYF. The chain uses TRBV4-3 and TRBJ2-7; 13 nucleotides align to TRBD2. V was clipped by 4 bases and J by 7 bases; unmatched bases: 7. From germline, CDR1 is LGHNA and CDR2 YSLEER. The CDR3 consists of 15 residues.

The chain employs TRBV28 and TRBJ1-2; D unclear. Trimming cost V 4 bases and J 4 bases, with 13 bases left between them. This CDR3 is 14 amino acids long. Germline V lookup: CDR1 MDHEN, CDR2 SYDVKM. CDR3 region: CASSSVLTVYGYTF. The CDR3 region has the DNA TGTGCCAGCAGTTCCGTTTTGACGGTCTATGGCTACACCTTC.

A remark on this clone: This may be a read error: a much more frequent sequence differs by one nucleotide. The CDR3 here is CASSFIRSQPQHF. The CDR3 nucleotides read TGTGCCAGCAGTTTTATTAGGAGTCAGCCCCAGCATTTT. The V and J genes are TRBV28 and TRBJ1-5; no clear D gene. The V end was cut by 3 bases, the J end by 6 bases, with 9 bases between. The CDR3 is 13 residues long. Germline V CDR1 and CDR2: MDHEN, SYDVKM.

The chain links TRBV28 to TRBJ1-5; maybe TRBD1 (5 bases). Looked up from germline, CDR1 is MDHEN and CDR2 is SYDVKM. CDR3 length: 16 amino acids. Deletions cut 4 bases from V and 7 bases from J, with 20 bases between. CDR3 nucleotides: TGTGCCAGCAGTTCGACGGACAACTTTGTCGGGCAGCCCCAGCATTTT. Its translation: CASSSTDNFVGQPQHF.

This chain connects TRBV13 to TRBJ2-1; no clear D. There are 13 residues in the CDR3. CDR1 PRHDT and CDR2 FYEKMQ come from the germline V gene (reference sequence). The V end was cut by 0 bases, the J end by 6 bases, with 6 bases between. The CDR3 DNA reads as TGTGCCAGCAGCTTAGGCTCGGGCAATGAGCAGTTCTTC. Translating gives CASSLGSGNEQFF.

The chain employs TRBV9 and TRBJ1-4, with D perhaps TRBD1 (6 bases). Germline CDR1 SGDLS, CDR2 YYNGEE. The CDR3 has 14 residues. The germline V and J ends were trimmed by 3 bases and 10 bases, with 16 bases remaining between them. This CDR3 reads CASSGSERGGKLFF. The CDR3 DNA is TGTGCCAGCAGCGGTTCAGAGAGGGGGGGAAAACTGTTTTTT.

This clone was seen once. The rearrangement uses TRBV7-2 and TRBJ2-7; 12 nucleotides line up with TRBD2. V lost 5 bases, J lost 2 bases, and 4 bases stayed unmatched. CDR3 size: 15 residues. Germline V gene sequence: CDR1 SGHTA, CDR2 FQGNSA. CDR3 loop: CASSSRLAGAYEQYF. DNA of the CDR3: TGTGCCAGCAGCAGCCGACTAGCGGGAGCCTACGAGCAGTACTTC.